In its sample, the clone carrying this T cell receptor beta chain was seen a few times. The antigen is unknown. This sample was taken from a study of T-cell reconstitution after alpha-beta-depleted transplantation in children. Unique molecular identifiers tagged the TCRbeta library. TCRdb re-called the PCR reads through MiXCR, storing one row per CDR3 protein. The sample consists of about 500,000 distinct CDR3 sequences, about an eighth of them appearing once. Findings and caveats of the study: Surviving recipient T cells and thymic progenitors underlay high day-60 TCRbeta diversity in some patients. Expanded graft clones numbering several hundred reportedly gave rise to alpha-beta T cells about two months after transplant.

The CDR3 covers 11 residues. Trimming took 8 bases from V and 2 from J, leaving 6 bases between them. The TCR was taken from a female patient aged 2 to 10 who had a stem cell transplant for aplastic anemia, so the T cells may come from the graft donor. Specimen: PBMCs, mostly from graft donor cells, collected 180 days after TCRalphabeta/CD19-depleted stem cell transplant. The J gene is TRBJ1-1, the V gene TRBV12-3 or TRBV12-4; D gene uncertain. DNA for the CDR3: TGTGCCAGCGGCGGCAACACTGAAGCTTTCTTT. This sequence encodes CASGGNTEAFF.